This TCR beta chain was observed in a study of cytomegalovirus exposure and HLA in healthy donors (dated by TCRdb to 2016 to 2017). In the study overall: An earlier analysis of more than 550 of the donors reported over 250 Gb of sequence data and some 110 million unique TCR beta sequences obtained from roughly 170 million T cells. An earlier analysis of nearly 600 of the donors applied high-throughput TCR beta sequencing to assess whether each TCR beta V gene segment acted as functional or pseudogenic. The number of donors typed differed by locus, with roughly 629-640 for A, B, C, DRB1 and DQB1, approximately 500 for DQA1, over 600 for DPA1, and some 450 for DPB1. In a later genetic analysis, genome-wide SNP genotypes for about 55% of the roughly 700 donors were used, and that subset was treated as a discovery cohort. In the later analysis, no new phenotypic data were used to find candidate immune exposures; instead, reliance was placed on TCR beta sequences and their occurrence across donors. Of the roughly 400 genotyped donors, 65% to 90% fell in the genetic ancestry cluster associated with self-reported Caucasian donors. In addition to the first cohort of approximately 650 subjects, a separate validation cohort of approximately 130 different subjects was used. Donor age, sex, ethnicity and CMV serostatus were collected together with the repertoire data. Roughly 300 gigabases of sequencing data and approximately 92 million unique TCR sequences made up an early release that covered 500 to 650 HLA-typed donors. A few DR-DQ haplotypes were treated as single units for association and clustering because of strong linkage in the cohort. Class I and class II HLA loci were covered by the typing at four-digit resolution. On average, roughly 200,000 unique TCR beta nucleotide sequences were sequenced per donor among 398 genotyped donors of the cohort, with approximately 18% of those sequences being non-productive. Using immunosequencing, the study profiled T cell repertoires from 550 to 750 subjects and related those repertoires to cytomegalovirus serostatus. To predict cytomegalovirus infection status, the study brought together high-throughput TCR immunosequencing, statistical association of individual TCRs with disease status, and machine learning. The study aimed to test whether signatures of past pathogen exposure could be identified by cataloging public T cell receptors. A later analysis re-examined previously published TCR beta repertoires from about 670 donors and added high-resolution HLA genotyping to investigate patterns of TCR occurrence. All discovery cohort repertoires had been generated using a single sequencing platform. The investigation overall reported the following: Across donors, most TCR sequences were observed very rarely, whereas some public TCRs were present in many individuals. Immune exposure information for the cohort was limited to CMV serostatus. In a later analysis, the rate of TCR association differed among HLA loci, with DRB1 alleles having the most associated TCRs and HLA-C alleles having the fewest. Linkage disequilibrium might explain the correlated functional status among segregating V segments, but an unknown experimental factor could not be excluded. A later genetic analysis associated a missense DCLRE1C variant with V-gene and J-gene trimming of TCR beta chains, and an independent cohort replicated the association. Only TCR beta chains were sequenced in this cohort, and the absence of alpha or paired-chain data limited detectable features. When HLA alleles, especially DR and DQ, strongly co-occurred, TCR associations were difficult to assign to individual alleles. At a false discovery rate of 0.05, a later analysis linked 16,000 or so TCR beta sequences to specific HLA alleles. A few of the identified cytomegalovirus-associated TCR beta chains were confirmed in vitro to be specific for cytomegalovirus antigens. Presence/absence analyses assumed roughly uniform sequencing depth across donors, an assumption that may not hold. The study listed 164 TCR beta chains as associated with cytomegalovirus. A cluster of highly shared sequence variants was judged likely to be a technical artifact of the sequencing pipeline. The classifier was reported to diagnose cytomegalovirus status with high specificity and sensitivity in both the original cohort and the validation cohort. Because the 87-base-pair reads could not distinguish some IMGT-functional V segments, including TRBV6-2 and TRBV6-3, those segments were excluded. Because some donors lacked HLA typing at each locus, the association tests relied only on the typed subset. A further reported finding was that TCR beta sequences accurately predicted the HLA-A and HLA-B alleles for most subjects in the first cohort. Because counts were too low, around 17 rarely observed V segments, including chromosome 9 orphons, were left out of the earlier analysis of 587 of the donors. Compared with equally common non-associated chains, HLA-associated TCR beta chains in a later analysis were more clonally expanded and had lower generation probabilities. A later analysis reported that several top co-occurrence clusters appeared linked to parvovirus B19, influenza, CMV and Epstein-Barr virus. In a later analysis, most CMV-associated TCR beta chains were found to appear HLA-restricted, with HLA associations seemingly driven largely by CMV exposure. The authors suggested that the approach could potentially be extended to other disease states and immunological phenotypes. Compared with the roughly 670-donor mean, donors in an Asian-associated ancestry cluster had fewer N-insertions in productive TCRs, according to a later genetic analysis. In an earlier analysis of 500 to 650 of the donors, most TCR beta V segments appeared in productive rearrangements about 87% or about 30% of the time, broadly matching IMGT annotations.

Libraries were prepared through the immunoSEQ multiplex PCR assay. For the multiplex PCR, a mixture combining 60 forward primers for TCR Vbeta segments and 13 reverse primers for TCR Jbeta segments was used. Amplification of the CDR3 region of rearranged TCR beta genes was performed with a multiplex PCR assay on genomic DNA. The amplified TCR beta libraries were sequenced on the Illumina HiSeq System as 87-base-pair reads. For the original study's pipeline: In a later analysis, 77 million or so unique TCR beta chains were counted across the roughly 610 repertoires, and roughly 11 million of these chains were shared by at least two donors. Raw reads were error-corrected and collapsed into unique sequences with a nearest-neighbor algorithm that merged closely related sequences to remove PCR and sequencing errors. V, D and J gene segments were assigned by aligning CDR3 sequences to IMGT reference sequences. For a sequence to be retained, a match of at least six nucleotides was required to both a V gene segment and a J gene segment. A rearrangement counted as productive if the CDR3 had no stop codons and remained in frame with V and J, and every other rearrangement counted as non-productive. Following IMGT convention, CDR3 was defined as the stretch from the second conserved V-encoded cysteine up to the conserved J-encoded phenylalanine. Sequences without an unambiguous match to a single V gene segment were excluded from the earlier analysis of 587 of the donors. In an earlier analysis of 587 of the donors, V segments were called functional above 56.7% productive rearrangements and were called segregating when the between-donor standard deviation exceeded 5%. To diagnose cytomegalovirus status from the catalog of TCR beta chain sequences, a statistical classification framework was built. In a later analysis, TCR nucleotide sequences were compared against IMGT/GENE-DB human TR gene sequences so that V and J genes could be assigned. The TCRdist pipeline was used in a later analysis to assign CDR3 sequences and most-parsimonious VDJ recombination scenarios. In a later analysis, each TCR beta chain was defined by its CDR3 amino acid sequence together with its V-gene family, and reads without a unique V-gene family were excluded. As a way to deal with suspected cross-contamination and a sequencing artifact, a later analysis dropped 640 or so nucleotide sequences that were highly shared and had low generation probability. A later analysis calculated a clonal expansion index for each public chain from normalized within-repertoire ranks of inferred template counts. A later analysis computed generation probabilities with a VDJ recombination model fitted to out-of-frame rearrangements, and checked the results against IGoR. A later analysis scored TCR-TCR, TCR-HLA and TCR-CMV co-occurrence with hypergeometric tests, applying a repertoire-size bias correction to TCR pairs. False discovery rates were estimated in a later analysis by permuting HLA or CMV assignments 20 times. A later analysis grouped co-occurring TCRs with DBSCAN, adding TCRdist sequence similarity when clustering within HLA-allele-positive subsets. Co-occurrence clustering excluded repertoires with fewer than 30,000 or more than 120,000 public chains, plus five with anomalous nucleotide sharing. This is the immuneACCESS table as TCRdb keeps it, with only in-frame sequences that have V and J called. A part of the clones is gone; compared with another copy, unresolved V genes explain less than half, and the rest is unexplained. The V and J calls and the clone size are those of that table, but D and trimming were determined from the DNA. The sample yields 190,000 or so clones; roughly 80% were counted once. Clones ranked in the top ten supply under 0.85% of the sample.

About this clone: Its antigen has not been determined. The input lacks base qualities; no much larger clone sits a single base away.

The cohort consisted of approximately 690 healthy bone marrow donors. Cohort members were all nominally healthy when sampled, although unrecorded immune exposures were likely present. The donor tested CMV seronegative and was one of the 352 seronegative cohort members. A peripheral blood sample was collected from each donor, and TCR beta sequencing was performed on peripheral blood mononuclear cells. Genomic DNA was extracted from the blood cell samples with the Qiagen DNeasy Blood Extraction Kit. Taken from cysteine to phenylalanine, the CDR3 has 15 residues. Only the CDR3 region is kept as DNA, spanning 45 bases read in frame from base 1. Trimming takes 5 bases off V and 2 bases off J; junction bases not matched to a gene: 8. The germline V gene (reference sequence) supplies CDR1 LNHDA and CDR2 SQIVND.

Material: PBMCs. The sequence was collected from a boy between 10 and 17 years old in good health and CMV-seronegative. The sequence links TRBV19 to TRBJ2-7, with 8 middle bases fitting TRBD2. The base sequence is TGTGCCAGTAGTGTGATGGGGACTAGGACCTACGAGCAGTACTTC. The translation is CASSVMGTRTYEQYF.